This T cell receptor beta chain stems from a study of T-cell memory formation after mild COVID-19. Study conclusions and caveats: From day 15 to 85, contracting clones were balanced between CD4 and CD8, whereas later expanders leaned toward CD4+.

TCRdb independently ran MiXCR on the 5' RACE reads; one entry per CDR3 protein. The sample includes about 560,000 distinct CDR3 sequences, roughly 20% seen only once; the top ten take approximately 8%. This clonotype appeared a few times. The antigen remains undetermined. The germline CDR1 and CDR2 sequences are SQVTM and ANQGSEA. V was trimmed by 6 bases and J by 4 bases, leaving 12 bases between them. The CDR3 has 12 amino acids. The source of this sequence is an adult woman who had mild COVID-19 (a few samples of this study predate the infection). Cell type and time point are not known. The chain joins TRBV29-1 to TRBJ1-1; unclear D gene. The sample consisted of PBMCs or a T cell subset sorted from them (not recorded which). CDR3 residues: CSVLGDFTEAFF. In DNA, the CDR3 is TGCAGCGTCCTCGGTGATTTCACTGAAGCTTTCTTT.